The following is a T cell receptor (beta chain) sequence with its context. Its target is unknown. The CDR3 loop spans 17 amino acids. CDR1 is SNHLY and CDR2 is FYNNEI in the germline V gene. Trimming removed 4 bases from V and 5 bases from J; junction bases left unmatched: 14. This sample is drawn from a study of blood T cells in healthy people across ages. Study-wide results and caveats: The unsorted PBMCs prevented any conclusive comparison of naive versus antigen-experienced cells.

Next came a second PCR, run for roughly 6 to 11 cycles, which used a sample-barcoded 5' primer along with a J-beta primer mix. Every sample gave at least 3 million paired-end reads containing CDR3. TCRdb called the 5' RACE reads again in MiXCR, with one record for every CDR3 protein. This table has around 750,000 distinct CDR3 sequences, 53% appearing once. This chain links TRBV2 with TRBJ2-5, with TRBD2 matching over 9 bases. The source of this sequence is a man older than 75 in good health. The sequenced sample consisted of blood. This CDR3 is CASSGRLAGGPGETQYF. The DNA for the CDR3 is TGTGCCAGCAGTGGGCGACTTGCGGGAGGGCCGGGGGAGACCCAGTACTTC.